This T cell receptor beta chain was recovered during a study of OX40 agonist ivuxolimab in advanced cancers. From germline, CDR1 is MGHRA and CDR2 YSYEKL. Trimming took 0 bases from V and 9 from J; bases not matched to a gene: 8. This CDR3 region has 15 residues. Generated by immunoSEQ multiplex PCR, the TCRdb table keeps only in-frame clones and is missing some. The sample consists of some 74,000 clones, around 89% of them appearing once. The sequenced sample was CD4+ or CD8+ T cells sorted from blood, obtained in a trial of the OX40 agonist ivuxolimab. This sequence joins TRBV4-1 and TRBJ2-7; 10 bases map to TRBD2. This clonotype was obtained from an adult with an advanced solid tumor such as melanoma, head and neck, liver or kidney cancer. This CDR3 is CASSQDRLAGVRQYF. The CDR3 DNA sequence: TGCGCCAGCAGCCAAGATAGGCTAGCGGGAGTTCGGCAGTACTTC.